This T cell receptor (beta chain) was retrieved from a study of blood T cell repertoires in COVID-19. Across the whole study: From the United States, Italy and Spain came samples of acute and convalescent COVID-19. The cDNA or gDNA used as material had been derived from T cells, B-cell-depleted T cells, or PBMCs.

CDR1 and CDR2 from the germline V gene are SEHNR and FQNEAQ (reference sequence). Trimming left V 1 base short and J 1 base short, with 10 bases between. CDR3 length: 15 residues. This clone was picked up one time. In the authors' methods: Estimation of nucleated cell counts was performed using reference gene primer amplification. Libraries were prepared by immunoSEQ multiplex PCR; TCRdb keeps only in-frame clonotypes and omits some of them. V and J calls and clone size are those listed in that table; D and trimming were worked out from the DNA. The profile shows about 46,000 clones, approximately 80% of them singletons.

The sample consisted of peripheral blood. The source of this sequence is a man aged 55 to 70 with acute or convalescent COVID-19. This chain uses TRBV7-9 with TRBJ1-1; TRBD1 might be the D (5 bases). The CDR3 loop reads CASSLERQRNTEAFF. The CDR3, as DNA: TGTGCCAGCAGCTTAGAGCGACAGAGGAACACTGAAGCTTTCTTT.